This T cell receptor (beta chain) emerged from a study of post-analysis software for immune sequencing data. In the study overall: As for disease course, relapsing-remitting, secondary progressive and progressive-relapsing multiple sclerosis were all included.

Sequencing libraries made from TCR beta cDNA carried unique molecular identifiers. From around 1 to 10 million T cells, about 500,000 cDNA molecules were obtained. TCRdb used MiXCR to reprocess the PCR reads, holding one entry per CDR3 protein. The sample consists of some 240,000 distinct CDR3 sequences, 36% of them appearing once. This clonotype was found many times. The antigen is not known. With V trimmed by 1 base and J by 0 bases, 1 base remained unmatched. The CDR3 runs to 15 residues. The V gene's germline CDR1 is DFQATT and CDR2 SNEGSKA (reference sequence). Study-level results: Multiple sclerosis patients had significantly lower normalized Chao1 diversity than controls. Under F measure analysis, samples from one preparation batch co-clustered strongly. Elevated frequency relative to controls characterized 4 or 5 TRBV segments in patients, TRBV5-6, TRBV5-1 and TRBV20-1 among them.

This receptor was taken from a girl aged 5 to 17 with multiple sclerosis. Source material: blood. This sequence joins TRBV20-1 and TRBJ2-3; 10 nucleotides match TRBD2. The CDR3 bases are TGCAGTGCTAGAGTAGCGGGAGGCAGCACAGATACGCAGTATTTT. The encoded protein is CSARVAGGSTDTQYF.